This T cell receptor (beta chain) appears in the sequencing data of a study of response to subunit inactivated influenza vaccine. Overall study findings and caveats: New T cells are recruited in small numbers by each seasonal influenza vaccination, according to the authors' suggestion.

This clonotype was counted ten times or more. Antigen specificity is unknown. One entry per CDR3 protein, called by TCRdb with MiXCR from the RT-PCR reads. Of around 470,000 distinct CDR3 sequences detected, approximately 7.8% appear once; the ten largest clones hold over 10%. Trimming took off 6 bases at V and 4 bases at J, with 12 bases between the two ends. The CDR3 is 13 residues long. The germline gives CDR1 DFQATT, CDR2 SNEGSKA (reference sequence). V gene TRBV20-1 combines with J gene TRBJ2-2; D uncertain. The source was PBMCs from blood, collected less than 30 months after vaccination. The source is a man aged 50 to 75 who received an inactivated influenza vaccine. In DNA form, the CDR3 reads TGCAGTGCACTTAAACAGTCCACCGGGGAGCTGTTTTTT. Translated, it gives CSALKQSTGELFF.